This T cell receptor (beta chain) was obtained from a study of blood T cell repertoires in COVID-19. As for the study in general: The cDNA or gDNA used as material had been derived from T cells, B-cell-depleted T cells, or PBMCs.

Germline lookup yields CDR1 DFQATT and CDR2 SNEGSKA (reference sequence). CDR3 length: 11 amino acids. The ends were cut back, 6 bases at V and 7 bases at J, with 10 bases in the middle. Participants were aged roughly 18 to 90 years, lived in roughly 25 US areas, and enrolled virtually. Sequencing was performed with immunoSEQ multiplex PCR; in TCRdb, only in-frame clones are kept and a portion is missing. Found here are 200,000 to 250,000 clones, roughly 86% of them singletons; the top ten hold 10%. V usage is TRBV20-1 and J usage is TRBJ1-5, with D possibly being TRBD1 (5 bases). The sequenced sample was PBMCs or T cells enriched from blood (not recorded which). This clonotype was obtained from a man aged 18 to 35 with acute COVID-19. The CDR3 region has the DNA TGCAGTGCAACGCAGGGCCAGCCCCAGCATTTT. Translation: CSATQGQPQHF.